These 18 T cell receptor beta chains were all obtained from the same sample, sequenced in a study of T cell repertoires in cytomegalovirus infection (dated by TCRdb to between 2018 and 2021). The listed sequencing device is Illumina HiSeq 1500. The public reads were quality trimmed at Q25 with fastp and then assembled into clones with MiXCR by TCRdb, keeping productive beta chains. CDR3 protein sequences are deduplicated, and each keeps its most common genes and DNA. This sample holds about 920,000 distinct CDR3 sequences; less than 35% were observed only once. The ten largest clones represent around an eighth of the sample. Their target antigens are unknown. In light of the paper, this sample's treatment or condition label describes: in vitro stimulation with specific CMV peptide epitopes to enrich CMV-specific T cells. Sequenced here: cultured CD8+ T cells from PBMCs, sampled from culture after CMV antigen stimulation. These receptors came from a human donor in good health (CMV status not recorded). Some clones in this sample may be carry-over from other donors' samples.

This clonotype appeared many times. This chain links TRBV7-9 with TRBJ2-3, with a tentative D call TRBD2 (7 bases). V lost 8 bases to trimming and J lost 2 bases, with 17 bases between them. Per the germline V gene, CDR1 is SEHNR and CDR2 is FQNEAQ (reference sequence). This CDR3 region has 15 residues. CDR3 sequence reads: CASSSGGLLTDTQYF. The CDR3 DNA reads TGTGCCAGCTCGTCCGGGGGGCTCCTCACAGATACGCAGTATTTT.

The rearrangement links TRBV7-9 to TRBJ2-7, with TRBD1 identical over 9 bases. The CDR3 is 14 residues long. After removal of 4 bases from V and 3 bases from J, the junction contained 4 bases not matched to a gene. Germline lookup yields CDR1 SEHNR and CDR2 FQNEAQ (reference sequence). The CDR3 reads CASSYGGQGYEQYV. Here the CDR3 DNA reads TGTGCCAGCAGCTACGGGGGACAGGGCTACGAGCAGTACGTC.

Note on this clonotype: A much larger clone lies a single base off, so this may be a read error. This chain uses TRBV7-6 with TRBJ2-3; either TRBD1 or TRBD2 may fit D (6 bases each). V lost 5 bases and J 8 bases, leaving 20 bases between the germline ends. The CDR3 length is 15 residues. Germline CDR1 reads SGHVS; CDR2 reads FNYEAQ. The CDR3 nucleotides read TGTGCCAGCAGCCCCGTGCCGGGGGCAGCGGGTACGCAGTATTTT. This translates into CASSPVPGAAGTQYF. The full variable domain, rest sourced from reference TRBV7-6 and TRBJ2-3, is GAGVSQSPRYKVTKRGQDVALRCDPISGHVSLYWYRQALGQGPEFLTYFNYEAQQDKSGLPNDRFSAERPEGSISTLTIQRTEQRDSAMYRCASSPVPGAAGTQYFGPGTRLTVL.

Here the CDR3 DNA reads TGTGCCAGTAGATCGTCAATTGGACAGGCAGTGGACTATGGCTACACCTTC. Amino acids: CASRSSIGQAVDYGYTF. The chain recombines TRBV19 with TRBJ1-2, with 7 nucleotides matching TRBD1. The CDR3 length is 17 residues. Germline lookup yields CDR1 LNHDA and CDR2 SQIVND (reference sequence). V lost 6 bases, J lost 3 bases, and 16 bases stayed unmatched.

The gene calls are TRBV6-5 and TRBJ2-4; D ambiguous. Germline V gene sequence: CDR1 MNHEY, CDR2 SVGAGI. V lost 3 bases to trimming and J lost 4 bases, with 7 bases between them. The CDR3 consists of 13 residues. Here the CDR3 reads CASSYDKKNIQYF. The CDR3 DNA reads TGTGCCAGCAGTTATGACAAAAAAAACATTCAGTACTTC.

Regarding this clonotype: A much larger clone lies one base from this, so it may be a read error. The chain employs TRBV7-8 and TRBJ2-3; D remains ambiguous. The CDR3 extends over 16 amino acids. Between the trimmed V and J ends, which lost 5 bases and 0 bases, there was a span of 15 bases. Germline CDR1 and CDR2: SGHVS and FQNEAQ. The CDR3 loop is CASSRSMGASTDTQYF. CDR3 in DNA: TGTGCCAGCAGCCGATCCATGGGCGCTAGCACAGATACGCAGTATTTT.

This clonotype appeared a few times. This chain links TRBV24-1 with TRBJ1-2; D not resolved. Germline V gene data show CDR1 as KGHDR and CDR2 as SFDVKD. V was shortened by 3 bases and J by 0 bases, with 7 bases between the two germline ends. The CDR3 covers 14 residues. CDR3 residues: CATSDHSANYGYTF. Here the CDR3 DNA reads TGTGCCACCAGTGATCACAGCGCTAACTATGGCTACACCTTC.

The chain has TRBV4-1 and TRBJ1-5; no definite D call. Trimming pared 1 base from V and 6 bases from J, leaving 10 bases between. This CDR3 has 14 amino acids. From germline, CDR1 is MGHRA and CDR2 YSYEKL. The CDR3 loop reads CASSQGMRGQPQHF. CDR3 nucleotide sequence: TGCGCCAGCAGCCAAGGGATGCGGGGTCAGCCCCAGCATTTT.

The chain has TRBV10-2 and TRBJ1-1, with TRBD1 as a possible D gene (6 bases). The CDR3 has 13 residues. V lost 8 bases and J 0 bases, leaving 10 bases between the germline ends. CDR1 and CDR2 (germline): WSHSY, SAAADI. The CDR3 DNA is TGCGCCAGCGCGGGACACCTGAACACTGAAGCTTTCTTT. Translated, it gives CASAGHLNTEAFF.

The V call is TRBV7-3, the J call TRBJ2-2; 8 bases map to TRBD2. Trimming at V came to 4 bases and at J to 13 bases, leaving 11 bases not matched to a gene. Looked up from germline, CDR1 is SGHTA and CDR2 is FQGTGA. The CDR3 has 14 residues. The CDR3: CASSYLAGPARLFF. The CDR3 bases are TGTGCCAGCAGCTACCTAGCGGGCCCCGCGAGGCTGTTTTTT.

This clonotype was seen ten or more times. The chain combines TRBV7-2 with TRBJ1-2; the match to TRBD1 covers 8 bases. The V gene end was trimmed by 5 bases and the J gene end by 3 bases; junction bases not matched to a gene: 5. Germline CDR1 is SGHTA and CDR2 is FQGNSA. The CDR3 is 14 amino acids. In DNA form, the CDR3 reads TGTGCCAGCAGCCAACCGGGACAGGACTATGGCTACACCTTC. This encodes CASSQPGQDYGYTF.

This chain joins TRBV4-1 and TRBJ2-1; a weak D match, TRBD1 (6 bases). V lost 0 bases to trimming and J lost 8 bases, with 14 bases between them. The germline V gene encodes CDR1 MGHRA and CDR2 YSYEKL. This CDR3 region has 15 residues. CDR3 in DNA: TGCGCCAGCAGCCAAGAACTGCAGGGGTGGGATGAGCAGTTCTTC. Protein product: CASSQELQGWDEQFF.

This clonotype was observed a handful of times. The V call is TRBV27, the J call TRBJ1-1; D gene uncertain. The CDR3 is made up of 14 amino acids. Trimming stripped 3 bases from V and 6 bases from J, with 14 bases between. From germline, CDR1 is MNHEY and CDR2 SMNVEV (reference sequence). The CDR3, as DNA: TGTGCCAGCAGTTTCGGTCTGGGAGTGGCTGAAGCTTTCTTT. Translating gives CASSFGLGVAEAFF.

The chain joins TRBV27 to TRBJ2-1, with unresolved D. The CDR3 has 12 residues. V was cut by 5 bases and J by 9 bases, with 11 bases left in between. CDR1 MNHEY and CDR2 SMNVEV come from the germline V gene (reference sequence). Here the CDR3 DNA reads TGTGCCAGCAGTAAACTTCCCGGTGAGCAGTTCTTC. This sequence encodes CASSKLPGEQFF.

The chain's CDR3 is CASSQGRDSGLHF. In nucleotides, the CDR3 is TGTGCCAGCAGTCAAGGCCGGGATTCGGGCCTCCACTTT. The chain couples TRBV2 to TRBJ1-6, with D uncertain. The CDR3 has 13 residues. CDR1 is SNHLY and CDR2 is FYNNEI in the germline V gene. The ends were cut back, 5 bases at V and 15 bases at J, with 17 bases in the middle.

This chain connects TRBV4-1 to TRBJ2-7; the match to TRBD1 covers 10 bases. The CDR3 is made up of 17 amino acids. Germline V gene data show CDR1 as MGHRA and CDR2 as YSYEKL. V was pared by 3 bases and J by 5 bases, with 13 bases of the junction left unmatched. CDR3 sequence: CASSHPWWGGQGDEQYF. The CDR3, as DNA: TGCGCCAGCAGCCACCCATGGTGGGGAGGACAGGGGGACGAGCAGTACTTC.

A few counts support this clonotype. V usage is TRBV14 and J usage is TRBJ2-2; 9 nucleotides match TRBD2. V dropped 0 bases and J dropped 5; count of bases not matched to a gene: 7. CDR1 is SGHDN, CDR2 FVKESK, per germline. This CDR3 is built from 17 residues. CDR3 DNA sequence: TGTGCCAGCAGCCAAGATCGGCTAGCGGGGATGACCGGGGAGCTGTTTTTT. As protein: CASSQDRLAGMTGELFF. Full variable domain (rest looked up from reference TRBV14 and TRBJ2-2): EAGVTQFPSHSVIEKGQTVTLRCDPISGHDNLYWYRRVMGKEIKFLLHFVKESKQDESGMPNNRFLAERTGGTYSTLKVQPAELEDSGVYFCASSQDRLAGMTGELFFGEGSRLTVL.

This clonotype was seen more than once but under ten times. The V call is TRBV6-1, the J call TRBJ2-7; D is ambiguous. The CDR3 has 13 amino acids. Germline-derived CDR1 and CDR2 are MNHNS and SASEGT. V was trimmed by 1 base and J by 3 bases, leaving 7 bases between them. This CDR3 is CASSEGKFYEQYF. CDR3 DNA sequence: TGTGCCAGCAGTGAAGGAAAGTTCTACGAGCAGTACTTC.